Each of the 29 T cell receptor beta chains below was sequenced from the same sample in a study of T cells in Graves' hyperthyroidism and ophthalmopathy. The CDR3 regions of TCR beta were amplified from RNA transcripts. HTBI primers were employed in a first-round RT-PCR of the TCR CDR3. Via MiXCR, TCRdb re-called the multiplex PCR reads, giving one row per CDR3 protein. The table includes over 350,000 distinct CDR3 sequences, approximately 15% detected once. Sample: blood. The receptors come from a man in his late teens or twenties with Graves' ophthalmopathy.

This clonotype showed up many times. The chain recombines TRBV5-1 with TRBJ2-7; TRBD1 agrees at 7 bases. This CDR3 is 14 amino acids long. From germline, CDR1 is SGHRS and CDR2 YFSETQ. J gave up 1 base and V 0 bases, and 1 base lay outside the gene matches. The CDR3 sequence is CASSLVGQSYEQYF. The CDR3 DNA reads TGCGCCAGCAGCTTGGTGGGACAGTCCTACGAGCAGTACTTC.

This clonotype has a count of ten or more. V is TRBV6-5 and J is TRBJ2-6; D remains ambiguous. The germline V gene encodes CDR1 MNHEY and CDR2 SVGAGI. V shed 0 bases and J shed 2 bases, with 5 bases lying between them. CDR3 length: 15 residues. This CDR3 reads CASSYSGPGANVLTF. CDR3 nucleotides: TGTGCCAGCAGTTACTCAGGTCCTGGGGCCAACGTCCTGACTTTC.

Of note for this clonotype: In this CDR3 the conserved last residue, phenylalanine or tryptophan, is missing, so a read error is likely. The rearrangement uses TRBV3-1 and TRBJ1-5; D gene ambiguous. Germline lookup yields CDR1 LGHDT and CDR2 YNNKEL (reference sequence). Between the trimmed V and J ends, which lost 3 bases and 0 bases, there was a span of 0 bases. This CDR3 contains 12 residues. CDR3 residues: CASSHSNQPQHL. Written as DNA, the CDR3 is TGTGCCAGCAGCCATAGCAATCAGCCCCAGCATCTT.

Many counts were recorded for this clonotype. The chain employs TRBV7-9 and TRBJ2-3; perhaps TRBD2 as D (5 bases). This CDR3 comprises 12 residues. Trimming pared 7 bases from V and 7 bases from J, leaving 12 bases between. From germline, CDR1 is SEHNR and CDR2 FQNEAQ (reference sequence). In DNA form, the CDR3 reads TGTGCCAGCACCACGGGAACGTATACGCAGTATTTT. This gives the protein CASTTGTYTQYF. The full variable domain, its missing parts supplied by reference TRBV7-9 and TRBJ2-3, is DTGVSQNPRHKITKRGQNVTFRCDPISEHNRLYWYRQTLGQGPEFLTYFQNEAQLEKSRLLSDRFSAERPKGSFSTLEIQRTEQGDSAMYLCASTTGTYTQYFGPGTRLTVL.

In the case of this clonotype: With a much larger clone just one base away, this may be a read error. This chain uses TRBV7-9 with TRBJ1-3, with D perhaps TRBD1 (6 bases). The length of the CDR3 is 16 residues. CDR1 and CDR2 from the germline V gene are SEHNR and FQNEAQ (reference sequence). The CDR3 here is CVSSRGRPSLGNTIYF. CDR3 bases: TGTGTCAGCAGCAGGGGACGGCCCTCTCTTGGAAACACCATATATTTT.

The rearrangement links TRBV2 to TRBJ1-3; D gene unclear. The CDR3 extends over 13 amino acids. V was clipped by 7 bases and J by 1 base, with 8 bases between them. CDR1 and CDR2 (germline): SNHLY, FYNNEI. CDR3 bases: TGTGCCAGCATTTTCAGGTCTGGAAACACCATATATTTT. Translated: CASIFRSGNTIYF. The variable domain in full, with the rest retrieved from reference TRBV2 and TRBJ1-3, is EPEVTQTPSHQVTQMGQEVILRCVPISNHLYFYWYRQILGQKVEFLVSFYNNEISEKSEIFDDQFSVERPDGSNFTLKIRSTKLEDSAMYFCASIFRSGNTIYFGEGSWLTVV.

Many counts were recorded for this clonotype. The chain uses TRBV15 and TRBJ2-3; 7 bases align to TRBD2. Trimming took 5 bases from V and 0 from J; bases not matched to a gene: 8. The length of the CDR3 is 16 residues. Germline CDR1 LNHNV, CDR2 YYDKDF (reference sequence). CDR3 DNA sequence: TGTGCCACCAGCGATTTGTCGGGAGGAAGCACAGATACGCAGTATTTT. This codes for CATSDLSGGSTDTQYF.

This clonotype was observed many times. The chain links TRBV27 to TRBJ2-7; D may be TRBD2 (6 bases). This CDR3 has 14 amino acids. Trimming left V 5 bases short and J 0 bases short, with 11 bases between. Germline V CDR1 and CDR2: MNHEY, SMNVEV (reference sequence). This CDR3 reads CASSPGVISYEQYF. Here the CDR3 DNA reads TGTGCCAGCAGTCCGGGAGTAATCTCCTACGAGCAGTACTTC.

Remarks on this clonotype: A much larger clone is a single base away; this may be a read error. The genes are TRBV6-5 and TRBJ2-5; TRBD1 aligns across 8 bases. This CDR3 comprises 16 residues. Germline V CDR1 and CDR2: MNHEY, SVGAGI. The chain's CDR3 is CASGYKGTGIQETQYF. The CDR3 DNA is TGTGCCAGCGGTTACAAGGGGACAGGTATTCAAGAGACCCAGTACTTC.

This clonotype was seen repeatedly, ten times or more. The rearrangement uses TRBV12-3 or TRBV12-4 and TRBJ2-1; TRBD2 agrees at 7 bases. The CDR3 length is 11 residues. V was clipped by 8 bases and J by 8 bases; unmatched bases: 3. The CDR3 reads CASAGVYEQFF. In nucleotides, the CDR3 is TGTGCCAGCGCGGGAGTATATGAGCAGTTCTTC.

This clonotype occurred many times. The J gene is TRBJ1-6, the V gene TRBV11-2; D is uncertain. Between the trimmed V and J ends, which lost 5 bases and 12 bases, there was a span of 17 bases. This CDR3 is 14 amino acids long. CDR1 SGHAT and CDR2 FQNNGV come from the germline V gene. The chain's CDR3 is CASSQYGLGLPLHF. The CDR3 nucleotides read TGTGCCAGCAGCCAATACGGGCTTGGTCTACCCCTCCACTTT. The full variable domain, with the rest looked up from reference TRBV11-2 and TRBJ1-6, is EAGVAQSPRYKIIEKRQSVAFWCNPISGHATLYWYQQILGQGPKLLIQFQNNGVVDDSQLPKDRFSAERLKGVDSTLKIQPAKLEDSAVYLCASSQYGLGLPLHFGNGTRLTVT.

This clonotype was seen at least ten times. CDR3 bases: TGTGCCAGCAGCGTGGGCCCCTCTGCGACCTACGAGCAGTACTTC. Protein: CASSVGPSATYEQYF. J is TRBJ2-7 and V is TRBV9; no clear D. The V gene's germline CDR1 is SGDLS and CDR2 YYNGEE. V lost 2 bases to trimming and J lost 2 bases, with 14 bases between them. The CDR3 spans 15 residues.

The chain couples TRBV10-2 to TRBJ2-4; 7 bases fit TRBD1. After removal of 2 bases from V and 8 bases from J, the junction contained 9 bases not matched to a gene. Germline V lookup: CDR1 WSHSY, CDR2 SAAADI. The CDR3 has 15 residues. The CDR3 DNA sequence: TGCGCCAGCAGTGAGCCACAGGGGTTTAGAGACATTCAGTACTTC. Protein: CASSEPQGFRDIQYF.

The genes are TRBV20-1 and TRBJ2-5; D is perhaps TRBD1 (6 bases). CDR3 size: 14 residues. Deletions cut 5 bases from V and 4 bases from J, with 17 bases between. The germline CDR1 and CDR2 sequences are DFQATT and SNEGSKA (reference sequence). CDR3 sequence (DNA): TGCAGTGCTGGGTGGACAGTCAGTAGAGAGACCCAGTACTTC. It yields the protein CSAGWTVSRETQYF.

As to this clonotype: At one end, the junction sequence differs from germline, possibly due to a read error. Here the CDR3 DNA reads TGTGTCAGCACTGGGGACAGTGGCTACGAGCAGTACTTC. Translated: CVSTGDSGYEQYF. The chain employs TRBV3-1 and TRBJ2-7, with 7 nucleotides matching TRBD1. The CDR3 sequence is 13 residues long. Germline V CDR1 and CDR2: LGHDT, YNNKEL (reference sequence).

In its sample, this clonotype was seen many times. This chain connects TRBV6-1 to TRBJ2-1; D unresolved. The germline CDR1 and CDR2 sequences are MNHNS and SASEGT. The CDR3 runs 13 residues. Between the trimmed V and J ends, which lost 7 bases and 5 bases, there was a span of 12 bases. Here the CDR3 DNA reads TGTGCCAGCACCCGAGGTCTGAACAATGAGCAGTTCTTC. This sequence encodes CASTRGLNNEQFF.

The sample holds many counts of this clonotype. The chain combines TRBV7-8 with TRBJ2-1; D ambiguous. The V and J ends lost 6 bases and 0 bases respectively, with 6 bases between them. Germline V gene lookup returns CDR1 SGHVS and CDR2 FQNEAQ. This CDR3 has 13 residues. CDR3 nucleotide sequence: TGTGCCAGCAGATCTAGCTCCTACAATGAGCAGTTCTTC. Translated: CASRSSSYNEQFF.

As concerns this clonotype: A much larger clone lies a single base off, so this may be a read error. The chain joins TRBV29-1 to TRBJ2-1, with D perhaps matching TRBD1 (6 bases). Trimming shortened V by 3 bases and J by 10 bases, and 13 bases separated the two germline ends. In germline, CDR1 is SQVTM, CDR2 ANQGSEA. The CDR3 is made up of 12 amino acids. CDR3 sequence (DNA): TGCAGCGTTGAGGGGCAGGGGAACGAGCAGTTCTTC. It is translated as CSVEGQGNEQFF.

This clonotype was seen repeatedly, ten times or more. The chain has TRBV20-1 and TRBJ2-1; D is uncertain. Trimming removed 0 bases from V and 0 bases from J, with 9 bases in between. The CDR3 consists of 15 residues. Germline V lookup: CDR1 DFQATT, CDR2 SNEGSKA (reference sequence). CDR3 in amino acids: CSARDLSSSYNEQFF. CDR3 sequence (DNA): TGCAGTGCTAGAGATCTATCGAGCTCCTACAATGAGCAGTTCTTC.

This clonotype appeared many times. This rearrangement joins TRBV5-1 to TRBJ1-1, with D tentatively TRBD1 (5 bases). This CDR3 is built from 15 residues. V was clipped by 4 bases and J by 0 bases, with 13 bases between them. CDR1 and CDR2 (germline): SGHRS, YFSETQ. CDR3 in DNA: TGCGCCAGCAGCACCCAGGGCCTCATGAACACTGAAGCTTTCTTT. Amino acids: CASSTQGLMNTEAFF.

V gene TRBV9 combines with J gene TRBJ2-1; 7 bases map to TRBD2. CDR1 and CDR2 (germline): SGDLS, YYNGEE. V lost 3 bases, J lost 7 bases, and 10 bases stayed unmatched. This CDR3 has 15 residues. For the CDR3, the DNA is TGTGCCAGCAGCGGAGGGGTACTAGCGAGGAATGAGCAGTTCTTC. Encoded protein: CASSGGVLARNEQFF.

This clonotype was detected many times. V is TRBV27 and J is TRBJ2-3; no definite D call. The CDR3 runs 15 residues. V lost 4 bases, J lost 6 bases, and 17 bases lay in between. Germline V gene sequence: CDR1 MNHEY, CDR2 SMNVEV (reference sequence). CDR3 amino acids: CASSSPDLSGDTQYF. The CDR3 DNA sequence: TGTGCCAGCAGTTCCCCAGACCTAAGTGGTGATACGCAGTATTTT.

Turning to this clonotype: One base away lies a much larger clone, so this may be a sequencing read error. The chain carries TRBV4-1 and TRBJ2-5; TRBD2 agrees at 13 bases. This CDR3 is 15 amino acids long. Germline values: CDR1 MGHRA, CDR2 YSYEKL. The CDR3 region has the DNA TGCGCCAGCGGCCAAGGACTAGCGGGGGCCGGGACCCAGTACTTC. Protein sequence: CASGQGLAGAGTQYF.

Ten or more counts support this clonotype. The CDR3 region has the DNA TGTGCCAGCAGTCCGCCTACAGGGGTTCGGAATTCACCCCTCCACTTT. Translated, it gives CASSPPTGVRNSPLHF. The V gene is TRBV6-1, the J gene TRBJ1-6; 7 nucleotides agree with TRBD1. CDR1 and CDR2 from the germline V gene are MNHNS and SASEGT. J lost 7 bases, V lost 5 bases, and 11 bases had no gene match. This CDR3 has 16 amino acids.

This clonotype was counted at least ten times. This chain uses TRBV6-5 with TRBJ1-5; 7 nucleotides line up with TRBD1. V trimming: 1 base; J trimming: 6 bases; junction bases outside the gene matches: 3. In germline, CDR1 is MNHEY, CDR2 SVGAGI. The CDR3 extends over 14 amino acids. The CDR3 is CASSYFQGGQPQHF. The CDR3 bases are TGTGCCAGCAGTTACTTTCAGGGGGGTCAGCCCCAGCATTTT.

This clonotype was counted at least ten times. The chain combines TRBV28 with TRBJ1-5; 8 bases line up with TRBD1. The V and J ends lost 6 bases and 1 base, in that order; junction bases with no gene match: 8. Germline CDR1 is MDHEN and CDR2 is SYDVKM. The CDR3 totals 16 residues. CDR3 sequence (DNA): TGTGCCAGCAGGCCAGGGGGCGCTTGGAGCAATCAGCCCCAGCATTTT. Translated: CASRPGGAWSNQPQHF.

This clonotype appeared once. V and J are TRBV10-3 and TRBJ2-7, with TRBD2 identical over 7 bases. The CDR3 has 14 amino acids. V trimming: 10 bases; J trimming: 4 bases; junction bases outside the gene matches: 13. The germline CDR1 and CDR2 sequences are ENHRY and SYGVKD. The chain's CDR3 is CATMGGDGAYEQYF. The CDR3 bases are TGTGCCACCATGGGGGGGGACGGAGCATACGAGCAGTACTTC.

The sample holds many counts of this clonotype. The J gene is TRBJ2-3, the V gene TRBV11-2; weak D call: TRBD1 (5 bases). V dropped 0 bases and J dropped 8 bases, with 6 bases sitting between them. The CDR3 is 12 residues long. CDR1 is SGHAT, CDR2 FQNNGV, per germline. CDR3 sequence reads: CASSLEGVTQYF. For the CDR3, the DNA is TGTGCCAGCAGCTTAGAAGGGGTTACGCAGTATTTT.

This clonotype was detected ten times or more. CDR3 residues: CASSEEVWTNDYGYTF. The CDR3 DNA follows: TGTGCCAGCAGTGAAGAGGTGTGGACAAATGACTATGGCTACACCTTC. This chain links TRBV6-1 with TRBJ1-2; perhaps TRBD1 as D (5 bases). Germline V gene lookup returns CDR1 MNHNS and CDR2 SASEGT. The CDR3 covers 16 residues. The germline V and J ends were trimmed by 1 base and 3 bases, with 15 bases remaining between them.